The source of this T cell receptor (beta chain) is a study of T cells in Graves' hyperthyroidism and ophthalmopathy. Study-wide results and caveats: The majority of expanded thyroid clonotypes above 0.001 also appeared in blood. A model of 13 V-J features distinguished ophthalmopathy from stable hyperthyroidism.

Criteria for exclusion of patients were uncontrolled infection, other autoimmune disease, pregnancy or lactation. Diagnostic decisions used clinical symptoms, serum thyroxine and TRAb, thyroid ultrasound and orbital computed tomography. In germline, CDR1 is MNHNS, CDR2 SASEGT. This CDR3 has 15 amino acids. V lost 7 bases, J lost 3 bases, and 18 bases lay in between. The source material, RNA transcripts, was used to amplify TCR beta CDR3 regions. Carried out on the TCR CDR3, a first-round RT-PCR used the HTBI primer set. TCRdb re-called the multiplex PCR reads with MiXCR, one entry per CDR3 protein. The sample contains roughly 350,000 distinct CDR3 sequences, roughly 13% of which appear only once. This clonotype was seen at least ten times. What it recognizes is unknown.

The specimen was blood. The TCR was taken from a woman in her 40s with Graves' ophthalmopathy. This sequence joins TRBV6-1 and TRBJ1-1, with TRBD1 as a possible D gene (6 bases). The CDR3 sequence is CASTGKGGAYTEAFF. The CDR3 bases are TGTGCCAGCACGGGAAAGGGGGGCGCGTACACTGAAGCTTTCTTT.